This T cell receptor (beta chain) was sequenced in a study of vaccination and CD4 T cells after COVID-19. As to treatment: roughly 10-day PBMC culture with coronavirus spike peptide pools or control peptides (ViraFEST assay). The CDR3 length is 15 residues. Germline V CDR1 and CDR2: SGHAT, FQNNGV. The V end was cut by 3 bases, the J end by 2 bases, with 11 bases between. This clonotype was detected once. The antigen is unknown. The Oncomine TCR Beta short-read assay generated sequence data from the DNA of cultured CD4+ T cells. Using the QIAamp micro DNA kit, genomic DNA was extracted from the CD4+ T cells that had been cultured. TCRdb ran MiXCR on the PCR reads and lists one entry per CDR3 protein. The sample lists over 8,000 distinct CDR3 sequences; roughly three fifths were seen once.

The chain combines TRBV11-2 with TRBJ1-5; no clear D. This TCR was recovered from a human donor who had recovered from COVID-19. The specimen sequenced was CD4+ T cells from blood, cultured in vitro. CDR3 amino acids: CASSFGSIGNQPQHF. In nucleotides, the CDR3 is TGTGCCAGCAGCTTTGGCAGCATCGGCAATCAGCCCCAGCATTTT.